This record concerns one TCR beta chain sequence. The target antigen is unknown. This sample is drawn from a study of PD-1 blockade in classical Hodgkin lymphoma. Study conclusions and caveats: Baseline TCR diversity was reportedly lower in newly diagnosed patients than healthy donors. Lower baseline TCR diversity marked trial partial responders and progressors.

Sequencing used immunoSEQ multiplex PCR; TCRdb keeps in-frame clones, though not all of them. Among about 93,000 clones listed, over 75% were seen once. Regarding time point: cycle 4 day 1 (C4D1), after around six weeks of nivolumab. Each patient relapsed following autologous stem cell transplantation, and prior brentuximab vedotin exposure differed. The CDR3 is made up of 15 amino acids. The V end lost 5 bases, the J end lost 4 bases, and 15 bases lay between the germline ends. Germline values: CDR1 SEHNR, CDR2 FQNEAQ (reference sequence). Sequencing was performed on peripheral blood mononuclear cells (PBMCs), taken before the fourth cycle of nivolumab. The TCR sequence derives from a human donor with classical Hodgkin lymphoma. V usage is TRBV7-9 and J usage is TRBJ1-3; D is uncertain. CDR3 sequence reads: CASSPRRVSGNTIYF. CDR3 in DNA: TGTGCCAGCAGCCCCCGACGGGTATCGGGAAACACCATATATTTT.